This entry lists 11 T cell receptor beta chains sequenced from one sample in a study of blood T cell repertoires in COVID-19. Using immunoSEQ multiplex PCR, the repertoire was profiled, and TCRdb retains in-frame clones only, with some absent. The repertoire holds around 130,000 clones, with 80% as singletons. Sequenced material: peripheral blood. The receptors originated from a man aged 65 to 85 with acute or convalescent COVID-19.

The chain recombines TRBV6-5 with TRBJ1-4, with a weak D call TRBD1 (6 bases). The germline V gene has CDR1 MNHEY and CDR2 SVGAGI. The CDR3 is 14 residues long. V gave up 6 bases and J gave up 2 bases, with 10 bases separating them. CDR3 nucleotides: TGTGCCAGCAGGGACAGCGTCACTAATGAAAAACTGTTTTTT. This gives the protein CASRDSVTNEKLFF.

The rearrangement links TRBV3-1 (or the pseudogene TRBV3-2) to TRBJ2-1; the match to TRBD2 covers 10 bases. The length of the CDR3 is 15 residues. Trimming cost V 4 bases and J 3 bases; bases outside gene matches: 3. Germline assignment: CDR1 LGHDT and CDR2 YNNKEL (reference sequence). CDR3 sequence reads: CASSLSGGGYNEQFF. The DNA of the CDR3 is TGTGCCAGCAGCCTGAGCGGGGGGGGCTACAATGAGCAGTTCTTC.

J is TRBJ1-1 and V is TRBV5-5; the match to TRBD1 covers 7 bases. The V segment lost 0 bases and the J segment 7 bases; nucleotides outside the gene matches: 9. The CDR3 contains 15 residues. Looked up from germline, CDR1 is SGHKS and CDR2 is YYEKEE (reference sequence). Here the CDR3 reads CASSLVEGAVLEAFF. CDR3 in DNA: TGTGCCAGCAGCTTGGTGGAGGGGGCTGTTCTTGAAGCTTTCTTT.

The genes are TRBV28 and TRBJ1-1; D perhaps matches TRBD1 (6 bases). The CDR3 extends over 15 amino acids. Trimming pared 2 bases from V and 12 bases from J, leaving 22 bases between. From germline, CDR1 is MDHEN and CDR2 SYDVKM. For the CDR3, the DNA is TGTGCCAGCAGTTTACCACAAACAGGGATGAGGTCGCCTTTCTTT. This codes for CASSLPQTGMRSPFF.

This clone was recorded a few times. The rearrangement links TRBV7-8 to TRBJ1-1; the D is unclear. The V end lost 3 bases, the J end lost 4 bases, and 9 bases lay between the germline ends. The CDR3 has 13 residues. The V gene's germline CDR1 is SGHVS and CDR2 FQNEAQ. The CDR3 sequence is CASSLRESTEAFF. DNA for the CDR3: TGTGCCAGCAGCTTGAGAGAGAGCACTGAAGCTTTCTTT.

This chain uses TRBV28 with TRBJ1-4, with D unresolved. Trimming pared 5 bases from V and 6 bases from J, leaving 16 bases between. The length of the CDR3 is 15 residues. CDR1 is MDHEN and CDR2 is SYDVKM in the germline V gene. This CDR3 is CASSPTPLRYEKLFF. The DNA for the CDR3 is TGTGCCAGCAGTCCTACCCCACTTCGATATGAAAAACTGTTTTTT.

This clone turned up a few times. This chain links TRBV5-4 with TRBJ1-2; the D gene is possibly TRBD1 (6 bases). This CDR3 comprises 14 residues. CDR1 and CDR2 from the germline V gene are SGHNT and YYREEE (reference sequence). Trimming removed 0 bases at V and 6 bases at J, with 12 bases between. CDR3 nucleotides: TGTGCCAGCAGCTTGGTACAACAGGGAAATGGCTACACCTTC. Its protein product is CASSLVQQGNGYTF.

This sequence joins TRBV15 and TRBJ2-4, with TRBD1 matching over 10 bases. Per the germline V gene, CDR1 is LNHNV and CDR2 is YYDKDF (reference sequence). With V trimmed by 0 bases and J by 1 base, 6 bases remained unmatched. The CDR3 runs 18 residues. The CDR3 DNA follows: TGTGCCACCAGCAGAGAAGGGACAGGGGTGGTGGCCAAAAACATTCAGTACTTC. Translation gives CATSREGTGVVAKNIQYF. Drawing the rest from reference TRBV15 and TRBJ2-4, the complete variable domain is DAMVIQNPRYQVTQFGKPVTLSCSQTLNHNVMYWYQQKSSQAPKLLFHYYDKDFNNEADTPDNFQSRRPNTSFCFLDIRSPGLGDTAMYLCATSREGTGVVAKNIQYFGAGTRLSVL.

This clone was found once. The chain uses TRBV28 and TRBJ2-1; D may be TRBD2 (5 bases). The CDR3 consists of 12 residues. CDR1 is MDHEN and CDR2 is SYDVKM in the germline V gene. Trimming took off 7 bases at V and 11 bases at J, with 15 bases between the two ends. The CDR3 spells CASTGRAAQQFF. CDR3 DNA: TGTGCCAGCACCGGGCGGGCAGCCCAGCAGTTCTTC.

This clone was seen just once. The J gene is TRBJ2-3, the V gene TRBV30, with no clear D. The CDR3 spans 15 residues. V was pared by 2 bases and J by 8 bases, with 20 bases between. CDR1 is GTSNPN, CDR2 SVGIG, per germline (reference sequence). Written as DNA, the CDR3 is TGTGCCTGGAGTCTCACTCTCCGGCCGGGTGGTACGCAGTATTTT. Its protein product is CAWSLTLRPGGTQYF.

The rearrangement links TRBV3-1 (or the pseudogene TRBV3-2) to TRBJ2-1, with D tentatively TRBD2 (6 bases). V lost 4 bases, J lost 8 bases, and 15 bases lay in between. The length of the CDR3 is 14 residues. Germline lookup yields CDR1 LGHDT and CDR2 YNNKEL (reference sequence). The CDR3: CASSRARDSDEQFF. The CDR3 DNA follows: TGTGCCAGCAGCCGGGCCCGGGACTCCGATGAGCAGTTCTTC.